Listed below are T cell receptor beta chains from one sample, sequenced in a study of cytomegalovirus exposure and HLA in healthy donors. Produced via immunoSEQ multiplex PCR; TCRdb's table is partial and in-frame only. The sample includes just over 150,000 clones. Sequencing used PBMCs. The source is a young man in good health and CMV-seronegative. CDR3s include the opening cysteine and the closing phenylalanine or tryptophan. Fields, in order: CDR3 DNA, CDR3 protein, D gene, V gene, J gene. D genes are given only for firm matches.

CDR3 DNA: TGCAGCTTCCGGGACAGTTACTCCTACGAGCAGTACTTC
CDR3 protein: CSFRDSYSYEQYF
D gene: TRBD1
V gene: TRBV29-1
J gene: TRBJ2-7

CDR3 DNA: TGTGCCAGCAGCTTGAGGGATTACAATGAGCAGTTCTTC
CDR3 protein: CASSLRDYNEQFF
D gene: NA
V gene: TRBV13
J gene: TRBJ2-1

CDR3 DNA: TGTGCCAGTAGTATTCGTATCGCCGGGGAGCTGTTTTTT
CDR3 protein: CASSIRIAGELFF
D gene: NA
V gene: TRBV19
J gene: TRBJ2-2

CDR3 DNA: TGCAGCGTTGAGATACTACAGGGGGAGGGCACTGAAGCTTTCTTT
CDR3 protein: CSVEILQGEGTEAFF
D gene: TRBD1
V gene: TRBV29-1
J gene: TRBJ1-1

CDR3 DNA: TGTGCCTGGAGTGTACTGCCCGCGGCTGAGGATGGCTACACCTTC
CDR3 protein: CAWSVLPAAEDGYTF
D gene: NA
V gene: TRBV30
J gene: TRBJ1-2

CDR3 DNA: TGTGCCAGCAGCCGCGGACGGGGGCAAGAGACCCAGTACTTC
CDR3 protein: CASSRGRGQETQYF
D gene: NA
V gene: TRBV7-2
J gene: TRBJ2-5

CDR3 DNA: TGTGCCAGCGAAACGGGTAGTGGAAACACCATATATTTT
CDR3 protein: CASETGSGNTIYF
D gene: NA
V gene: TRBV6-1
J gene: TRBJ1-3

CDR3 DNA: TGTGCCAGCAGAAGACCGGGGGAAGAAGCTTTCTTT
CDR3 protein: CASRRPGEEAFF
D gene: NA
V gene: TRBV7-9
J gene: TRBJ1-1

CDR3 DNA: TGTGCCAGCAGCTTCATCCTAGCGGGAGAGGTGGATGAGCAGTTCTTC
CDR3 protein: CASSFILAGEVDEQFF
D gene: TRBD2
V gene: TRBV7-9
J gene: TRBJ2-1

CDR3 DNA: TGTGCCAGCAGTCTCAGAGTTGCAGGGAATTCACCCCTCCACTTT
CDR3 protein: CASSLRVAGNSPLHF
D gene: NA
V gene: TRBV27
J gene: TRBJ1-6

CDR3 DNA: TGTGCCAGCAGCTTACTCGGGACTAGCGGGAGCCAGTCCTACAATGAGCAGTTCTTC
CDR3 protein: CASSLLGTSGSQSYNEQFF
D gene: TRBD2
V gene: TRBV11-2
J gene: TRBJ2-1

CDR3 DNA: TGCAGCGTTGGCCGGGAGGGTGGGGAGCTGTTTTTT
CDR3 protein: CSVGREGGELFF
D gene: TRBD2
V gene: TRBV29-1
J gene: TRBJ2-2

CDR3 DNA: TGTGCCAGCAGCTCAGGACTAGCGGGGTACAATGAGCAGTTCTTC
CDR3 protein: CASSSGLAGYNEQFF
D gene: TRBD2
V gene: TRBV7-7
J gene: TRBJ2-1

CDR3 DNA: TGTGCCAGCAGTTTAGCCAGGCTCGCCGGGGAGCTGTTTTTT
CDR3 protein: CASSLARLAGELFF
D gene: NA
V gene: TRBV28
J gene: TRBJ2-2

CDR3 DNA: TGTGCCAGCAGCTTAGACTTCGGGGTGAGGCGGATTAATGAAAAACTGTTTTTT
CDR3 protein: CASSLDFGVRRINEKLFF
D gene: NA
V gene: TRBV7-6
J gene: TRBJ1-4

CDR3 DNA: TGTGCCAGCAGCTTAGACGAGGGTACGCAGTATTTT
CDR3 protein: CASSLDEGTQYF
D gene: NA
V gene: TRBV7-6
J gene: TRBJ2-3

CDR3 DNA: TGTGCCAGCAGCGCTAAAAAGCAGGGAGGCCCAGGGGAGCTGTTTTTT
CDR3 protein: CASSAKKQGGPGELFF
D gene: NA
V gene: TRBV5-4
J gene: TRBJ2-2

CDR3 DNA: TGTGCCAGCAGCTATCGGGGGGAGGAGACCCAGTACTTC
CDR3 protein: CASSYRGEETQYF
D gene: TRBD2
V gene: TRBV5-4
J gene: TRBJ2-5

CDR3 DNA: TGTGCCAGCAGCTCCCGACAGCCGAACACTGAAGCTTTCTTT
CDR3 protein: CASSSRQPNTEAFF
D gene: NA
V gene: TRBV7-9
J gene: TRBJ1-1

CDR3 DNA: TGCGCCAGCAGTGATGGAGGGCCCCAAGAGACCCAGTACTTC
CDR3 protein: CASSDGGPQETQYF
D gene: NA
V gene: TRBV10-1
J gene: TRBJ2-5